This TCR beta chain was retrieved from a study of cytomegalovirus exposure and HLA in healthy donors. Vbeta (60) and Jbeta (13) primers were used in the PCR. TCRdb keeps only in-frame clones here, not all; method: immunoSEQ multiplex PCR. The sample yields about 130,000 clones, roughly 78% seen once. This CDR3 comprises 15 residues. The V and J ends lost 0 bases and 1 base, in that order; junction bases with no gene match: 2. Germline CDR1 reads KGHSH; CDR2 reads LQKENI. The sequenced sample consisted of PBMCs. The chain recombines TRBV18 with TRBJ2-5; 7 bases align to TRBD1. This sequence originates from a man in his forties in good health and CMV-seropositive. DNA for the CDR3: TGTGCCAGCTCACCACCGACAGGGCCCCAAGAGACCCAGTACTTC. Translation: CASSPPTGPQETQYF.